The rows below give T cell receptor beta chains drawn from one sample of a study of Graves' ophthalmopathy and Graves' hyperthyroidism. Each CDR3 protein is one row after TCRdb ran MiXCR on the multiplex PCR reads. The table has under 350,000 distinct CDR3 sequences, about a sixth seen once. Sequencing was performed on peripheral blood. The receptors here all came from an adult man with Graves' ophthalmopathy. Each CDR3 is given with its conserved first and last residue. A D gene is named only where the DNA matches it firmly. Size tells how often a clone was seen (once, few, many) or the class of an expanded clone, and some rows leave it out.

cdr3_aa: CASSDPGSQETQYF
cdr3_nt: TGTGCCAGCAGTGACCCGGGCTCGCAAGAGACCCAGTACTTC
v_call: TRBV6-1
d_call: NA
clone_size: many
j_call: TRBJ2-5
cdr3_length: 14

cdr3_aa: CASSQVGVLYTEAFF
cdr3_nt: TGTGCCAGCAGCCAAGTTGGGGTCCTCTACACTGAAGCTTTCTTT
v_call: TRBV3-1
d_call: NA
clone_size: many
j_call: TRBJ1-1
cdr3_length: 15

cdr3_aa: CASSVGLSGEQYF
cdr3_nt: TGTGCCAGCAGTGTGGGGCTCTCGGGCGAGCAGTACTTC
v_call: TRBV2
d_call: NA
clone_size: once
j_call: TRBJ2-7
cdr3_length: 13

cdr3_aa: CASSPAGTGRTEAFF
cdr3_nt: TGTGCCAGCAGTCCCGCCGGGACAGGGAGGACTGAAGCTTTCTTT
v_call: TRBV6-2/TRBV6-3
d_call: TRBD1
clone_size: many
j_call: TRBJ1-1
cdr3_length: 15

cdr3_aa: CASRAGSRVANYGYTF
cdr3_nt: TGTGCCAGCAGGGCAGGATCCAGGGTGGCAAACTATGGCTACACCTTC
v_call: TRBV2
d_call: NA
clone_size: many
j_call: TRBJ1-2
cdr3_length: 16

cdr3_aa: CASSSNPGGAFF
cdr3_nt: TGCGCCAGCAGCTCCAACCCCGGGGGAGCTTTCTTT
v_call: TRBV5-1
d_call: NA
clone_size: many
j_call: TRBJ1-1
cdr3_length: 12

cdr3_aa: CASSAPGGYSYNEQFF
cdr3_nt: TGTGCCAGCAGCGCTCCAGGGGGCTACTCCTACAATGAGCAGTTCTTC
v_call: TRBV9
d_call: TRBD1
clone_size: many
j_call: TRBJ2-1
cdr3_length: 16

cdr3_aa: CASSFNRAGGYEQYF
cdr3_nt: TGTGCCAGCAGCTTTAATAGGGCGGGAGGATACGAGCAGTACTTC
v_call: TRBV11-1
d_call: TRBD2
clone_size: NA
j_call: TRBJ2-7
cdr3_length: 15

cdr3_aa: CASSSTSGSNQPQHF
cdr3_nt: TGTGCCAGCAGTTCCACCTCAGGGAGCAATCAGCCCCAGCATTTT
v_call: TRBV28
d_call: NA
clone_size: many
j_call: TRBJ1-5
cdr3_length: 15

cdr3_aa: CASSLIPGANTGELFF
cdr3_nt: TGTGCCAGCAGCTTAATCCCGGGGGCGAACACCGGGGAGCTGTTTTTT
v_call: TRBV7-3
d_call: NA
clone_size: few
j_call: TRBJ2-2
cdr3_length: 16

cdr3_aa: CASSYSMRGAGTEAFF
cdr3_nt: TGTGCCAGCAGTTACTCGATGCGGGGCGCCGGCACTGAAGCTTTCTTT
v_call: TRBV6-2/TRBV6-3
d_call: NA
clone_size: many
j_call: TRBJ1-1
cdr3_length: 16

cdr3_aa: CASSPPIGAGQPQHF
cdr3_nt: TGTGCCAGCTCACCACCCATAGGGGCCGGTCAGCCCCAGCATTTT
v_call: TRBV18
d_call: NA
clone_size: many
j_call: TRBJ1-5
cdr3_length: 15

cdr3_aa: CASSLFRGTFGETQYF
cdr3_nt: TGTGCCAGCAGCCTGTTCAGGGGGACCTTCGGGGAGACCCAGTACTTC
v_call: TRBV7-2
d_call: TRBD1
clone_size: many
j_call: TRBJ2-5
cdr3_length: 16

cdr3_aa: CASSQAGRGNYEQYF
cdr3_nt: TGCGCCAGCAGCCAAGCCGGCAGGGGGAACTACGAGCAGTACTTC
v_call: TRBV4-3
d_call: TRBD1
clone_size: many
j_call: TRBJ2-7
cdr3_length: 15

cdr3_aa: CASSPGLIYGYTF
cdr3_nt: TGTGCCAGCAGCCCCGGACTGATTTATGGCTACACCTTC
v_call: TRBV6-1
d_call: NA
clone_size: NA
j_call: TRBJ1-2
cdr3_length: 13

cdr3_aa: CASKAGGNTEAFF
cdr3_nt: TGCGCCAGCAAAGCGGGGGGGAACACTGAAGCTTTCTTT
v_call: TRBV5-1
d_call: NA
clone_size: many
j_call: TRBJ1-1
cdr3_length: 13

cdr3_aa: CASSQDPRVSGQPQHF
cdr3_nt: TGTGCCAGCAGCCAAGATCCCAGGGTGAGTGGTCAGCCCCAGCATTTT
v_call: TRBV3-1
d_call: NA
clone_size: many
j_call: TRBJ1-5
cdr3_length: 16

cdr3_aa: CASSSGQGTREQYF
cdr3_nt: TGTGCCAGCAGCTCTGGACAGGGAACCCGCGAGCAGTACTTC
v_call: TRBV7-2
d_call: TRBD1
clone_size: NA
j_call: TRBJ2-7
cdr3_length: 14

cdr3_aa: CASGESSYEQYF
cdr3_nt: TGTGCCAGCGGCGAAAGCTCCTACGAGCAGTACTTC
v_call: TRBV6-2/TRBV6-3
d_call: NA
clone_size: many
j_call: TRBJ2-7
cdr3_length: 12

cdr3_aa: CSASSSGQTEETQYF
cdr3_nt: TGCAGTGCTAGTTCTTCGGGACAGACAGAAGAGACCCAGTACTTC
v_call: TRBV20-1
d_call: TRBD1
clone_size: many
j_call: TRBJ2-5
cdr3_length: 15

cdr3_aa: CASSPLASHYEQYF
cdr3_nt: TGTGCCAGCTCACCCCTGGCGAGTCACTACGAGCAGTACTTC
v_call: TRBV18
d_call: NA
clone_size: many
j_call: TRBJ2-7
cdr3_length: 14

cdr3_aa: CASSTRPPLAGGPYEQYF
cdr3_nt: TGTGCCAGCAGCACCAGGCCCCCTCTAGCGGGAGGGCCCTACGAGCAGTACTTC
v_call: TRBV11-2
d_call: TRBD2
clone_size: many
j_call: TRBJ2-7
cdr3_length: 18

cdr3_aa: CASTRQGRNSPLHF
cdr3_nt: TGTGCCAGCACGCGCCAGGGTCGAAATTCACCCCTCCACTTT
v_call: TRBV27
d_call: NA
clone_size: many
j_call: TRBJ1-6
cdr3_length: 14

cdr3_aa: CSVSGSGTADYGYTF
cdr3_nt: TGCAGTGTTTCAGGAAGCGGGACAGCCGATTATGGCTACACCTTC
v_call: TRBV20-1
d_call: TRBD1
clone_size: many
j_call: TRBJ1-2
cdr3_length: 15

cdr3_aa: CSARGDKSAFF
cdr3_nt: TGCAGTGCTAGGGGTGATAAATCGGCTTTCTTT
v_call: TRBV20-1
d_call: NA
clone_size: NA
j_call: TRBJ1-1
cdr3_length: 11

cdr3_aa: CASKAQGSYEQYF
cdr3_nt: TGTGCCAGCAAGGCTCAGGGCTCGTACGAGCAGTACTTC
v_call: TRBV25-1
d_call: NA
clone_size: many
j_call: TRBJ2-7
cdr3_length: 13